These T cell receptor beta chains were read from a single sample in a study of identical twins. TCRdb re-called the 5' RACE reads through MiXCR, storing one row per CDR3 protein. The profile shows a few hundred thousand distinct CDR3 sequences, roughly an eighth of them singletons. The same data also went into a second study, on yellow fever vaccine responses in identical twins.

The sample was CD8+ T cells sorted from blood. All receptors come from a woman between 18 and 29 years old in good health. Each CDR3 is given with its conserved first and last residue. D genes are given only for firm matches. Only some rows state a clone size, as once, few, many or a class for expanded clones.

clone_size	d_call	j_call	v_call	cdr3_length	cdr3_aa	cdr3_nt
few	.	TRBJ1-3	TRBV29-1	12	CSATVAGNTIYF	TGCAGCGCCACGGTGGCTGGAAACACCATATATTTT
.	.	TRBJ2-3	TRBV20-1	14	CSARTGRETDTQYF	TGCAGTGCTCGTACAGGGAGGGAAACAGATACGCAGTATTTT
few	.	TRBJ1-2	TRBV20-1	13	CSAREDGDYGYTF	TGCAGTGCTAGAGAGGACGGTGATTATGGCTACACCTTC
.	.	TRBJ2-1	TRBV18	13	CASSPSLGDEQFF	TGTGCCAGCTCACCATCCTTGGGCGATGAGCAGTTCTTC
.	.	TRBJ2-1	TRBV5-1	16	CASSLVVLSSYNEQFF	TGCGCCAGCAGCTTGGTTGTGCTGAGCTCCTACAATGAGCAGTTCTTC
many	.	TRBJ1-2	TRBV20-1	14	CSAEGIGANYGYTF	TGCAGTGCTGAGGGCATAGGAGCTAACTATGGCTACACCTTC
.	.	TRBJ2-7	TRBV5-1	14	CASSFRDFPYEQYF	TGCGCCAGCAGCTTCCGGGACTTTCCCTACGAGCAGTACTTC
few	.	TRBJ2-7	TRBV4-1	14	CASSHNGDTYEQYF	TGCGCCAGCAGCCATAACGGGGACACCTACGAGCAGTACTTC
few	TRBD2	TRBJ2-3	TRBV3-1	19	CASSQDLVAGDSSFGTQYF	TGTGCCAGCAGCCAAGATCTGGTGGCGGGAGACTCCTCCTTTGGTACGCAGTATTTT
few	.	TRBJ1-1	TRBV25-1	13	CASTPGDTTEAFF	TGTGCCAGCACCCCAGGGGATACCACTGAAGCTTTCTTT
.	.	TRBJ2-1	TRBV9	15	CASSETGYSYNEQFF	TGTGCCAGCAGTGAAACAGGGTACTCCTACAATGAGCAGTTCTTC
.	TRBD2	TRBJ2-1	TRBV4-2	16	CASSQGTSGSIVEQFF	TGTGCCAGCAGCCAAGGGACTAGCGGGAGTATAGTTGAGCAGTTCTTC
few	.	TRBJ1-1	TRBV5-1	12	CAKNRVGAEAFF	TGCGCCAAAAACAGGGTGGGAGCTGAAGCTTTCTTT
.	TRBD2	TRBJ2-1	TRBV20-1	17	CSAATVLAISSYNEQFF	TGCAGTGCCGCCACCGTACTAGCGATTAGCTCCTACAATGAGCAGTTCTTC
few	TRBD1	TRBJ1-2	TRBV27	14	CASSFAQGYYGYTF	TGTGCCAGCAGTTTTGCACAGGGGTACTATGGCTACACCTTC
many	TRBD1	TRBJ1-5	TRBV2	15	CASRETGGRDQPQHF	TGTGCCAGCAGGGAGACAGGGGGCCGAGATCAGCCCCAGCATTTT
.	.	TRBJ2-3	TRBV5-6	14	CASSFTTNTDTQYF	TGTGCCAGCAGCTTCACTACCAACACAGATACGCAGTATTTT
few	.	TRBJ2-7	TRBV19	18	CASSIVWARGFDSYEQYF	TGTGCCAGTAGTATAGTCTGGGCACGCGGCTTCGACTCCTACGAGCAGTACTTC
many	.	TRBJ2-7	TRBV18	14	CASSPRARVVEQYF	TGTGCCAGCTCACCACGGGCCAGGGTAGTGGAGCAGTACTTC
.	.	TRBJ2-2	TRBV3-1	17	CASSQASGTLNTGELFF	TGTGCCAGCAGCCAAGCTTCCGGGACTCTCAACACCGGGGAGCTGTTTTTT
few	.	TRBJ2-3	TRBV9	12	CASSAATDTQYF	TGTGCCAGCAGCGCCGCCACAGATACGCAGTATTTT
.	TRBD2	TRBJ2-5	TRBV6-1	14	CASLAGGSWETQYF	TGTGCCAGCTTAGCGGGGGGGTCCTGGGAGACCCAGTACTTC